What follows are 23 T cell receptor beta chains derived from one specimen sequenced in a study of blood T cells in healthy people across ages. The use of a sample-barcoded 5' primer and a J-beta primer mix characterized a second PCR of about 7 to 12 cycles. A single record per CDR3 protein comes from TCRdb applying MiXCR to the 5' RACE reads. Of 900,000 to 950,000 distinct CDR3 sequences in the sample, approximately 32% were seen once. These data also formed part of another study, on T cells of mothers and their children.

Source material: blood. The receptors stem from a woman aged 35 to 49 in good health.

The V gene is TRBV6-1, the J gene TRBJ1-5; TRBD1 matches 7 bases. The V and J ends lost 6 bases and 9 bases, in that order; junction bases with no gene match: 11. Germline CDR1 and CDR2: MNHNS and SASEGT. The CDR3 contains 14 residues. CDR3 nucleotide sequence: TGTGCCAGCAGGAGGACAGGCCTCCAAGGGCCCCAGCATTTT. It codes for CASRRTGLQGPQHF.

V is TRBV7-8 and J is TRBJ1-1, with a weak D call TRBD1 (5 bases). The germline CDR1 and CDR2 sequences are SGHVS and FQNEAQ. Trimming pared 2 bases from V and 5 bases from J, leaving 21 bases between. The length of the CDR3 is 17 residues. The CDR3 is CASSLLGVGGVGTEAFF. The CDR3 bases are TGTGCCAGCAGCTTATTGGGGGTTGGGGGGGTCGGAACTGAAGCTTTCTTT.

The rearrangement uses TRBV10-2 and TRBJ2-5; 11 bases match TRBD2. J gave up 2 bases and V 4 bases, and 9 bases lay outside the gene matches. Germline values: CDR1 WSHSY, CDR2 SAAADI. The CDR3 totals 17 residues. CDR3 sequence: CASSVAGGPGRQETQYF. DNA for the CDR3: TGCGCCAGCAGTGTAGCGGGGGGGCCAGGGAGGCAAGAGACCCAGTACTTC.

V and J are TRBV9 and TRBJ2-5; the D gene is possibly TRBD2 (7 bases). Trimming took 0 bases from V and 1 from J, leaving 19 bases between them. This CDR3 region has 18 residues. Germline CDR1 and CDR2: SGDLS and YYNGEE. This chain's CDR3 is CASSVGPRGGVLQETQYF. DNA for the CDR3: TGTGCCAGCAGCGTAGGCCCCAGGGGAGGGGTTCTCCAAGAGACCCAGTACTTC.

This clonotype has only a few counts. The CDR3 coding sequence is TGCAGTGCTAGAGGTCCGGGACGTTCGACAGATACGCAGTATTTT. This codes for CSARGPGRSTDTQYF. The chain employs TRBV20-1 and TRBJ2-3, with D perhaps TRBD1 or TRBD2 (5 bases each). Germline V gene data show CDR1 as DFQATT and CDR2 as SNEGSKA (reference sequence). This CDR3 has 15 amino acids. Deletions cut 1 base from V and 3 bases from J, with 14 bases between.

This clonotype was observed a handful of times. CDR3 sequence (DNA): TGCAGTGCTAGAGATGGAGGCAGGTTGTACCAAGAGACCCAGTACTTC. Residues: CSARDGGRLYQETQYF. The chain combines TRBV20-1 with TRBJ2-5, with a weak D call TRBD2 (5 bases). The germline gives CDR1 DFQATT, CDR2 SNEGSKA (reference sequence). Trimming pared 0 bases from V and 0 bases from J, leaving 14 bases between. The CDR3 is made up of 16 amino acids.

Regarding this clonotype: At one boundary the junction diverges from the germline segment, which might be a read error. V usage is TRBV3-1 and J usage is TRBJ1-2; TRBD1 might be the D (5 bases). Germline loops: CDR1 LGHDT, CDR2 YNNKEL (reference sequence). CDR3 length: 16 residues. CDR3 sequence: CAGSQAPGTQGYGYTF. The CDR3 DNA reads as TGTGCCGGCAGCCAAGCCCCGGGAACTCAGGGATATGGCTACACCTTC. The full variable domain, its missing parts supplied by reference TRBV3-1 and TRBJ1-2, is DTAVSQTPKYLVTQMGNDKSIKCEQNLGHDTMYWYKQDSKKFLKIMFSYNNKELIINETVPNRFSPKSPDKAHLNLHINSLELGDSAVYFCAGSQAPGTQGYGYTFGSGTRLTVV.

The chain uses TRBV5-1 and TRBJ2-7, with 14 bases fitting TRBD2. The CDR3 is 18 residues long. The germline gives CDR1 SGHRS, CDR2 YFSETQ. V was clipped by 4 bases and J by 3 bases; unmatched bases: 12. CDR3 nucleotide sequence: TGCGCCAGCAGCCCACGGACTAGCGGGGGGTCTACCATCTACGAGCAGTACTTC. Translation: CASSPRTSGGSTIYEQYF.

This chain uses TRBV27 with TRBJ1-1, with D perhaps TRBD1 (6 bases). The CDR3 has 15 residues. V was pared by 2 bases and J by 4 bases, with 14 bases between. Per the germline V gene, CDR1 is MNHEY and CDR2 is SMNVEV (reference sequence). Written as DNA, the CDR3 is TGTGCCAGCAGTTTAGGGGCAGGGGCGGGCACTGAAGCTTTCTTT. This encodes CASSLGAGAGTEAFF.

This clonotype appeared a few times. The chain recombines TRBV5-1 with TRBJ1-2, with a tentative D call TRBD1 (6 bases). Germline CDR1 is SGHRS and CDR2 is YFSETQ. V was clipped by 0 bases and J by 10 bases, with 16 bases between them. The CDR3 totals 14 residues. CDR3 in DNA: TGCGCCAGCAGCTTGGATGGGGGCGGGGCTGACTACACCTTC. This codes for CASSLDGGGADYTF.

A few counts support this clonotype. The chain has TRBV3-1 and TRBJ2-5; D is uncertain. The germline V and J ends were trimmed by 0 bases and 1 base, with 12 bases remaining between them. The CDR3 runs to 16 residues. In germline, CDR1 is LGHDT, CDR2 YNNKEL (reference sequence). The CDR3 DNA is TGTGCCAGCAGCCAAGACGGAATACAACTCCAAGAGACCCAGTACTTC. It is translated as CASSQDGIQLQETQYF.

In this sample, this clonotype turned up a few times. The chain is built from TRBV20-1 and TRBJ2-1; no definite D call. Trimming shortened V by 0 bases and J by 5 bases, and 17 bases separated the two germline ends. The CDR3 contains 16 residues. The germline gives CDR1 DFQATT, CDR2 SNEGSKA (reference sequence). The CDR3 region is CSAREGWVRLNNEQFF. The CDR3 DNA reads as TGCAGTGCTAGAGAAGGTTGGGTACGCCTTAACAATGAGCAGTTCTTC.

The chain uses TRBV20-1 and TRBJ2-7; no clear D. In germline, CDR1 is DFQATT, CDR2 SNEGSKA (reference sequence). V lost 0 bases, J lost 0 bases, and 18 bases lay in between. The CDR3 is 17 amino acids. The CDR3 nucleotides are TGCAGTGCTAGAGAGGTTGGAAGTCCGGGTTCCTCCTACGAGCAGTACTTC. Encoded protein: CSAREVGSPGSSYEQYF.

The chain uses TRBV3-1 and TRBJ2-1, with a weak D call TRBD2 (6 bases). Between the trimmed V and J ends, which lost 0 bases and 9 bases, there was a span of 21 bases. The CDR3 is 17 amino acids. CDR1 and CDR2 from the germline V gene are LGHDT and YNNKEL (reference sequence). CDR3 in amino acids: CASSQDLGGTRRGEQFF. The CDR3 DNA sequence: TGTGCCAGCAGCCAAGATTTGGGGGGAACCCGTAGGGGTGAGCAGTTCTTC.

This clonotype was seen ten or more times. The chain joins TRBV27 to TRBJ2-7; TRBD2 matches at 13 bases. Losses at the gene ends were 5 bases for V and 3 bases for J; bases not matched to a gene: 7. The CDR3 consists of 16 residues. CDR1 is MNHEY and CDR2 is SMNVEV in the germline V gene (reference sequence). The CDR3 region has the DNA TGTGCCAGCAGTGCCCGACTAGCGGGGGGACTCTACGAGCAGTACTTC. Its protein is CASSARLAGGLYEQYF.

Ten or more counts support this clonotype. CDR3 coding DNA: TGTGCCAGCAGTCAGGGGATAGGGGGCTACGAGCAGTACTTC. It is translated as CASSQGIGGYEQYF. The chain carries TRBV6-6 and TRBJ2-7, with D perhaps matching TRBD1 (6 bases). CDR1 and CDR2 from the germline V gene are MNHNY and SVGAGI (reference sequence). The CDR3 consists of 14 residues. Trimming cost V 5 bases and J 3 bases, with 14 bases left between them.

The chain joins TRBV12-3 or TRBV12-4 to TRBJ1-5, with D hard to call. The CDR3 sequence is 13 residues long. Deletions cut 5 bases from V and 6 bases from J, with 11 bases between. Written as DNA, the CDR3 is TGTGCCAGCAGTACGCTATTGAGTCAGCCCCAGCATTTT. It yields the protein CASSTLLSQPQHF.

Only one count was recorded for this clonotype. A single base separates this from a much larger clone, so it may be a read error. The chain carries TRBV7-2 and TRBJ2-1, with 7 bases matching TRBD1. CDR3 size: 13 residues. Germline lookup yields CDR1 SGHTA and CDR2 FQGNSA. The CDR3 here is CASSLVAQGEQCF. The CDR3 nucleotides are TGTGCCAGCAGCTTAGTGGCCCAGGGGGAGCAGTGCTTC.

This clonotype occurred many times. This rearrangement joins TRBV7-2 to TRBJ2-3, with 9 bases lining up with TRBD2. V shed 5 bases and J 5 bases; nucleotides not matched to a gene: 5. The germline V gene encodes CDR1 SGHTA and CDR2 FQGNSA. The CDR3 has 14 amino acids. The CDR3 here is CASSRGGGIDTQYF. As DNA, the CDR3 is TGTGCCAGCAGCCGCGGGGGGGGGATAGATACGCAGTATTTT. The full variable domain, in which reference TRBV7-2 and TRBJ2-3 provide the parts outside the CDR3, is GAGVSQSPSNKVTEKGKDVELRCDPISGHTALYWYRQSLGQGLEFLIYFQGNSAPDKSGLPSDRFSAERTGGSVSTLTIQRTQQEDSAVYLCASSRGGGIDTQYFGPGTRLTVL.

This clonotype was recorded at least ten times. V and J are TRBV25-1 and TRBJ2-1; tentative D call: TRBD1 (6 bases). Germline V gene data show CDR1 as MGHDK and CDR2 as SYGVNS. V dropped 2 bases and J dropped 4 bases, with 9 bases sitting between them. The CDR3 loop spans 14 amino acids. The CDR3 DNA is TGTGCCAGCAGTGAAGGGGGCATATACAATGAGCAGTTCTTC. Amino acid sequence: CASSEGGIYNEQFF.

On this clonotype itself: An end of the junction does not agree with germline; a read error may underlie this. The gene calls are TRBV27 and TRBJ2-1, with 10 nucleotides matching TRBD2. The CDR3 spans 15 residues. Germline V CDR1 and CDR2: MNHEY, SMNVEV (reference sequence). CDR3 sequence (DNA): TGTGCCAGCAGTCGGACTAGCGGCTCCTACGATGAGCAGTTCTTC. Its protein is CASSRTSGSYDEQFF.

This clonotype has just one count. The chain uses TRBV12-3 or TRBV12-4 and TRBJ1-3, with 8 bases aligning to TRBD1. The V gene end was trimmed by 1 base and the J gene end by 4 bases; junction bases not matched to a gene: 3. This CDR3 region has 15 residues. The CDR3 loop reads CASSLDGTGGNTIYF. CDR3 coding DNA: TGTGCCAGCAGTTTAGACGGGACAGGAGGAAACACCATATATTTT.

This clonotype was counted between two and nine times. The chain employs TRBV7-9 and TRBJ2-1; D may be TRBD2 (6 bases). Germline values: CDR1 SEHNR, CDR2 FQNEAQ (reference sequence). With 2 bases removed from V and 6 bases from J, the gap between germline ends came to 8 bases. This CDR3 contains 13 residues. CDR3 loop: CASSLLACNEQFF. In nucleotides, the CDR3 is TGTGCCAGCAGCTTACTAGCGTGCAATGAGCAGTTCTTC. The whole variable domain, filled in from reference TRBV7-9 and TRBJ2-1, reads DTGVSQNPRHKITKRGQNVTFRCDPISEHNRLYWYRQTLGQGPEFLTYFQNEAQLEKSRLLSDRFSAERPKGSFSTLEIQRTEQGDSAMYLCASSLLACNEQFFGPGTRLTVL.